These T cell receptor beta chains were read from a single sample in a study of T cells after yellow fever vaccination. TCRdb recomputed calls from the 5' RACE reads with MiXCR, one row per CDR3 protein. Of approximately 300,000 distinct CDR3 sequences listed, about 6.6% were seen once; the top ten hold 15% to 20%. The material was PBMCs, obtained roughly seven weeks after the first yellow fever vaccination. These receptors were obtained from a man aged 18-30 years who received the YFV17D yellow fever vaccine. Both conserved end residues are part of each CDR3. The D gene is left open where the match is weak.

cdr3_aa	v_call	j_call	d_call
CASSSSGKGLSGNTIYF	TRBV7-9	TRBJ1-3	-
CASRSGDSTDTQYF	TRBV6-1	TRBJ2-3	-
CASSSQGFYNEQFF	TRBV7-8	TRBJ2-1	-
CASRVGNTEAFF	TRBV7-9	TRBJ1-1	-
CSARRGPKNIQYF	TRBV20-1	TRBJ2-4	-
CASRPGTLGDKLFF	TRBV12-3/TRBV12-4	TRBJ1-4	-
CSASFRGGAYETQYF	TRBV20-1	TRBJ2-5	TRBD2
CASSLVGRANYGYTF	TRBV28	TRBJ1-2	-
CASSSGPDTQYF	TRBV5-1	TRBJ2-3	-
CASSHWLVPRTTDTQYF	TRBV7-2	TRBJ2-3	-
CASSLRASGGSVQETQYF	TRBV5-1	TRBJ2-5	TRBD2
CSASAGETLVGEQYF	TRBV20-1	TRBJ2-7	-
CASSLTGELAKNIQYF	TRBV5-1	TRBJ2-4	-
CASNAYRDGNEKLFF	TRBV19	TRBJ1-4	-
CASLTGETQYF	TRBV18	TRBJ2-5	-
CASSERAVSSYNEQFF	TRBV6-4	TRBJ2-1	-
CASSLDRVHTDTQYF	TRBV7-9	TRBJ2-3	-
CASSVTSGQEQFF	TRBV7-2	TRBJ2-1	TRBD2
CASSYMGWSGELFF	TRBV7-2	TRBJ2-2	-
CASSLKYPPDTQYF	TRBV27	TRBJ2-3	-
CASTSDPNSYEQYF	TRBV5-1	TRBJ2-7	-
CSASPKREFQETQYF	TRBV20-1	TRBJ2-5	TRBD2
CASSAGSETQYF	TRBV2	TRBJ2-5	-
CASSMGQDYEQYF	TRBV19	TRBJ2-7	-
CASRPGGSTDTQYF	TRBV6-2/TRBV6-3	TRBJ2-3	TRBD2
CSARDAILGSSGGALNTQYF	TRBV20-1	TRBJ2-3	TRBD2
CASSESQRETQYF	TRBV2	TRBJ2-5	-
CASSLDSGGSTGELFF	TRBV5-1	TRBJ2-2	TRBD2
CASSLGRSEQYF	TRBV12-3/TRBV12-4	TRBJ2-7	-
CASSRTRDSEKTQYF	TRBV4-2	TRBJ2-5	-
CASSQEGFGGDNTEAFF	TRBV4-3	TRBJ1-1	-
CASSSTGASSYEQYF	TRBV6-5	TRBJ2-7	TRBD1
CASSPPMGDVTGELFF	TRBV18	TRBJ2-2	-
CASSVRGVNTEAFF	TRBV12-3/TRBV12-4	TRBJ1-1	TRBD1
CASSLGGGHGNEQFF	TRBV5-6	TRBJ2-1	-
CASRGTGVAGNTIYF	TRBV7-2	TRBJ1-3	TRBD1
CASSGLAGVGTDTQYF	TRBV10-1	TRBJ2-3	TRBD2
CSAEGARANYGYTF	TRBV20-1	TRBJ1-2	TRBD1
CASRSSQYNSYNEQFF	TRBV28	TRBJ2-1	-
CASSPGAHSGNTIYF	TRBV6-1	TRBJ1-3	-
CAWKGTAGLEQYF	TRBV30	TRBJ2-7	-
CASSLAPRPSYNEQFF	TRBV7-2	TRBJ2-1	-
CASKPHLTSGNEQFF	TRBV7-2	TRBJ2-1	TRBD2
CASSPRVTSDYEQYF	TRBV11-1	TRBJ2-7	-
CASSLGGTGEGGYTF	TRBV7-9	TRBJ1-2	TRBD1